This T cell receptor beta chain came from a study of blood T cell repertoires in COVID-19. Across the study: COVID-19 samples from acute and convalescent phases originated in the United States, Italy and Spain. Nucleic acid was either cDNA or gDNA, and it came from T cells, B-cell-depleted T cells, or PBMCs.

There are 13 residues in the CDR3. CDR1 is DFQATT and CDR2 is SNEGSKA in the germline V gene (reference sequence). V shed 3 bases and J shed 4 bases, with 12 bases lying between them. Per the original data handling: Scientists estimated how many nucleated cells there were by amplifying reference gene primers. Generated by immunoSEQ multiplex PCR, the TCRdb table keeps only in-frame clones and is missing some. The V and J calls and clone size come from that table; D and trimming were worked out from the DNA. The data show approximately 120,000 clones, about 90% seen once. Sequencing was performed on peripheral blood. This TCR was sampled from a human donor in a cohort sampled during active COVID-19. This chain links TRBV20-1 with TRBJ1-2; D is uncertain. The CDR3 coding sequence is TGCAGTGCTAGTCCCACGGAGTTCTATGGCTACACCTTC. As protein: CSASPTEFYGYTF.